The TCR beta chain under discussion was sequenced for a study of blood T cell repertoires in COVID-19. TCRdb keeps only in-frame clones here, not all; method: immunoSEQ multiplex PCR. The sample holds approximately 85,000 clones; around 90% are singletons and the top ten take around 3%. This CDR3 is built from 16 residues. V was pared by 1 base and J by 0 bases, with 10 bases between. Germline lookup yields CDR1 LNHDA and CDR2 SQIVND (reference sequence). The sequencing sample was made of peripheral blood. The chain is built from TRBV19 and TRBJ1-5; D is possibly TRBD1 (5 bases). This receptor was taken from a woman between 45 and 60 years old with active or convalescent COVID-19. The CDR3 DNA reads as TGTGCCAGTAGTATAGTCCCGGGACTTAGCAATCAGCCCCAGCATTTT. The encoded protein is CASSIVPGLSNQPQHF.